This passage covers 29 T cell receptor beta chains from one sample sequenced in a study of CD8+ T cells in alopecia areata listed by TCRdb under 2018. Libraries were prepared through the immunoSEQ multiplex PCR assay. To provide template for TCR sequencing, every sample had RNA extracted and reverse transcribed into cDNA. TCRdb took this table from immuneACCESS and kept in-frame rearrangements with V and J called. Such tables lack part of the clones; where checked against another copy, unresolved V genes explain under half of the gap, and the rest is unexplained. The sample table contains under 200,000 clones; only one count was recorded for around 60% of them. 13% to 15% of the sample rests with the top ten. The time point label for this specimen denotes: 20 to 30 weeks on oral tofacitinib. The sample's treatment or condition label, decoded: oral pan-JAK inhibitor, 5-10 mg twice daily. The starting material was CD4+ T cells sorted from blood, obtained at week 24, from a patient treated with tofacitinib. The receptors here all came from a human donor with alopecia areata.

The chain has TRBV18 and TRBJ1-5; 9 bases line up with TRBD1. The CDR3 is 17 amino acids. V was pared by 0 bases and J by 1 base, with 4 bases of the junction left unmatched. The germline V gene encodes CDR1 KGHSH and CDR2 LQKENI. The CDR3, as DNA: TGTGCCAGCTCACCACCGGGACAGGGAGGCAGCAATCAGCCCCAGCATTTT. Protein: CASSPPGQGGSNQPQHF.

This clone has just a few counts. The genes are TRBV5-1 and TRBJ2-7; 9 nucleotides match TRBD1. The V segment lost 4 bases and the J segment 6 bases; nucleotides outside the gene matches: 8. The length of the CDR3 is 14 residues. Germline CDR1 reads SGHRS; CDR2 reads YFSETQ. The CDR3 protein is CASSNGQGKGEQYF. DNA of the CDR3: TGCGCCAGCAGCAACGGACAGGGGAAGGGCGAGCAGTACTTC. The variable domain in full, with the rest retrieved from reference TRBV5-1 and TRBJ2-7, is KAGVTQTPRYLIKTRGQQVTLSCSPISGHRSVSWYQQTPGQGLQFLFEYFSETQRNKGNFPGRFSGRQFSNSRSEMNVSTLELGDSALYLCASSNGQGKGEQYFGPGTRLTVT.

The chain recombines TRBV9 with TRBJ1-1; perhaps TRBD1 as D (5 bases). Germline loops: CDR1 SGDLS, CDR2 YYNGEE. The CDR3 has 14 residues. Trimming took 2 bases from V and 0 from J, leaving 8 bases between them. The chain's CDR3 is CASSVEGVNTEAFF. Written as DNA, the CDR3 is TGTGCCAGCAGCGTTGAAGGGGTGAACACTGAAGCTTTCTTT.

The chain links TRBV27 to TRBJ2-7; either TRBD1 or TRBD2 may fit D (5 bases each). In germline, CDR1 is MNHEY, CDR2 SMNVEV (reference sequence). The germline V and J ends were trimmed by 6 bases and 1 base, with 16 bases remaining between them. This CDR3 has 15 amino acids. CDR3 residues: CASSSLGVTSYEQYF. CDR3 nucleotide sequence: TGTGCCAGCAGCTCCTTGGGGGTTACTTCCTACGAGCAGTACTTC.

The chain carries TRBV29-1 and TRBJ2-6; maybe TRBD2 (7 bases). Germline V gene lookup returns CDR1 SQVTM and CDR2 ANQGSEA. The CDR3 consists of 15 residues. V was shortened by 7 bases and J by 3 bases, with 16 bases between the two germline ends. CDR3 nucleotides: TGCAGCGCCGAAGGGGGGGTAGGTGGGGCCAACGTCCTGACTTTC. This gives the protein CSAEGGVGGANVLTF. The whole variable domain, filled in from reference TRBV29-1 and TRBJ2-6, reads SAVISQKPSRDICQRGTSLTIQCQVDSQVTMMFWYRQQPGQSLTLIATANQGSEATYESGFVIDKFPISRPNLTFSTLTVSNMSPEDSSIYLCSAEGGVGGANVLTFGAGSRLTVL.

The rearrangement uses TRBV6-5 and TRBJ2-6; D is perhaps TRBD1 (5 bases). CDR1 and CDR2 (germline): MNHEY, SVGAGI. V lost 9 bases and J 3 bases, leaving 9 bases between the germline ends. CDR3 length equals 13 residues. The CDR3 DNA follows: TGTGCCAGTCAGGGTAGTGGGGCCAACGTCCTGACTTTC. This codes for CASQGSGANVLTF.

Here the CDR3 DNA reads TGTGCCAGCATCAAACAGGGAAGGGGTCAAGAGACCCAGTACTTC. This sequence encodes CASIKQGRGQETQYF. This rearrangement joins TRBV6-5 to TRBJ2-5; D possibly corresponds to TRBD1 (6 bases). The CDR3 spans 15 residues. Germline assignment: CDR1 MNHEY and CDR2 SVGAGI. V was shortened by 7 bases and J by 2 bases, with 17 bases between the two germline ends.

This clone showed up just a few times. The V and J genes are TRBV7-2 and TRBJ1-5; D remains unclear. The V end lost 3 bases, the J end lost 0 bases, and 9 bases lay between the germline ends. Germline CDR1 SGHTA, CDR2 FQGNSA. The CDR3 totals 15 residues. CDR3 in amino acids: CASSFAHHSNQPQHF. CDR3 DNA sequence: TGTGCCAGCAGCTTCGCCCACCATAGCAATCAGCCCCAGCATTTT.

The chain has TRBV5-1 and TRBJ2-5, with D perhaps being TRBD1 or TRBD2 (5 bases each). The germline V and J ends were trimmed by 4 bases and 3 bases, with 16 bases remaining between them. The V gene's germline CDR1 is SGHRS and CDR2 YFSETQ. The CDR3 totals 15 residues. The CDR3 DNA is TGCGCCAGCAGCCGGCCGGGGCGGACCAAAGAGACCCAGTACTTC. Protein product: CASSRPGRTKETQYF.

The rearrangement links TRBV29-1 to TRBJ2-3, with TRBD1 matching 8 bases. Germline trimming cut 1 base from V and 1 base from J; bases unmatched to any gene: 7. Germline values: CDR1 SQVTM, CDR2 ANQGSEA. The CDR3 covers 16 residues. The CDR3 region has the DNA TGCAGCGTTGAAGGTATCCCGACAGGGGGCACAGATACGCAGTATTTT. As protein: CSVEGIPTGGTDTQYF.

The V gene is TRBV6-6, the J gene TRBJ2-7, with 10 positions matching TRBD1. Looked up from germline, CDR1 is MNHNY and CDR2 is SVGAGI (reference sequence). CDR3 length equals 15 residues. The junction had 6 bases not matched to a gene; V was cut back by 6 bases and J by 1 base. The CDR3 reads CASSPRQGASYEQYF. In nucleotides, the CDR3 is TGTGCCAGCAGCCCGCGACAGGGGGCATCCTACGAGCAGTACTTC.

CDR3 bases: TGTGCCAGCTCACCAAGGGGGGGCACTGAAGCTTTCTTT. Protein: CASSPRGGTEAFF. The rearrangement joins TRBV18 to TRBJ1-1; maybe TRBD1 (6 bases). This CDR3 comprises 13 residues. Germline CDR1 KGHSH, CDR2 LQKENI. The V and J ends lost 2 bases and 4 bases respectively, with 8 bases between them.

CDR3 DNA sequence: TGTGCCAGCTCACCCTACACGGCAGGGGATGGCTACACCTTC. Translating it yields CASSPYTAGDGYTF. The V call is TRBV18, the J call TRBJ1-2; tentative D call: TRBD1 (6 bases). The CDR3 length is 14 residues. The ends were cut back, 3 bases at V and 6 bases at J, with 14 bases in the middle. Germline CDR1 and CDR2: KGHSH and LQKENI. The full variable domain, with the rest looked up from reference TRBV18 and TRBJ1-2, is NAGVMQNPRHLVRRRGQEARLRCSPMKGHSHVYWYRQLPEEGLKFMVYLQKENIIDESGMPKERFSAEFPKEGPSILRIQQVVRGDSAAYFCASSPYTAGDGYTFGSGTRLTVV.

The J gene is TRBJ1-3, the V gene TRBV18; no clear D gene. This CDR3 has 18 amino acids. Germline CDR1 is KGHSH and CDR2 is LQKENI. With 0 bases removed from V and 0 bases from J, the gap between germline ends came to 15 bases. CDR3 DNA sequence: TGTGCCAGCTCACCACCTTTTTACGCCAGAAGCTCTGGAAACACCATATATTTT. This sequence encodes CASSPPFYARSSGNTIYF.

The rearrangement joins TRBV14 to TRBJ1-3; D might be TRBD1 (5 bases). V was clipped by 4 bases and J by 0 bases, with 13 bases between them. There are 16 residues in the CDR3. Germline CDR1 is SGHDN and CDR2 is FVKESK. CDR3 coding DNA: TGTGCCAGCAGCCCCCGGGGGGGGACCTCTGGAAACACCATATATTTT. It is translated as CASSPRGGTSGNTIYF. Based on the CDR3 plus reference TRBV14 and TRBJ1-3, the full variable domain is EAGVTQFPSHSVIEKGQTVTLRCDPISGHDNLYWYRRVMGKEIKFLLHFVKESKQDESGMPNNRFLAERTGGTYSTLKVQPAELEDSGVYFCASSPRGGTSGNTIYFGEGSWLTVV.

The CDR3 region has the DNA TGCAGCGTTATAGGGGACGACACCGGGGAGCTGTTTTTT. As protein: CSVIGDDTGELFF. The chain joins TRBV29-1 to TRBJ2-2, with D perhaps matching TRBD1 or TRBD2 (5 bases each). Trimming removed 5 bases at V and 3 bases at J, with 10 bases between. This CDR3 has 13 amino acids. Germline V gene sequence: CDR1 SQVTM, CDR2 ANQGSEA.

The chain carries TRBV30 and TRBJ2-6; D is unresolved. CDR1 and CDR2 from the germline V gene are GTSNPN and SVGIG (reference sequence). This CDR3 has 16 amino acids. V lost 1 base to trimming and J lost 0 bases, with 10 bases between them. This CDR3 is CAWSEGLSSGANVLTF. CDR3 bases: TGTGCCTGGAGTGAGGGCCTTAGCTCTGGGGCCAACGTCCTGACTTTC.

The chain couples TRBV2 to TRBJ2-3, with 10 bases that match TRBD1. This CDR3 spans 15 amino acids. Germline assignment: CDR1 SNHLY and CDR2 FYNNEI. V lost 6 bases to trimming and J lost 5 bases; unmatched junction nucleotides: 8. The CDR3 nucleotides are TGTGCCAGCAGGAGAAGACAGGGGGCTGGAGATACGCAGTATTTT. This sequence encodes CASRRRQGAGDTQYF.

A few counts support this clone. The rearrangement uses TRBV25-1 and TRBJ2-5; 8 bases map to TRBD1. V shed 1 base, J shed 5 bases, and the junction held 9 bases outside the gene matches. This CDR3 is built from 16 residues. Germline CDR1 and CDR2: MGHDK and SYGVNS. CDR3 region: CASSESGQARTETQYF. CDR3 nucleotide sequence: TGTGCCAGCAGTGAATCGGGACAGGCACGAACGGAGACCCAGTACTTC.

The chain employs TRBV5-6 and TRBJ2-7, with a tentative D call TRBD1 (5 bases). The CDR3 loop spans 14 amino acids. Germline CDR1 SGHDT, CDR2 YYEEEE. Trimming cost V 4 bases and J 3 bases, with 14 bases left between them. The DNA of the CDR3 is TGTGCCAGCAGCCCATTCGACAGTGTCTACGAGCAGTACTTC. Translation gives CASSPFDSVYEQYF.

The rearrangement joins TRBV29-1 to TRBJ1-1; 10 nucleotides align to TRBD1. The V segment lost 6 bases and the J segment 1 base; nucleotides outside the gene matches: 2. The germline CDR1 and CDR2 sequences are SQVTM and ANQGSEA. This CDR3 has 13 residues. The CDR3: CSVDRGKNTEAFF. The CDR3 DNA sequence: TGCAGCGTGGACAGGGGGAAGAACACTGAAGCTTTCTTT.

The chain links TRBV30 to TRBJ1-2; D might be TRBD1 (5 bases). The CDR3 sequence is 13 residues long. Germline V gives CDR1 GTSNPN, CDR2 SVGIG (reference sequence). V was pared by 0 bases and J by 4 bases, with 9 bases between. Here the CDR3 DNA reads TGTGCCTGGAGTGTTCAGCAGGGCTATGGCTACACCTTC. Its protein product is CAWSVQQGYGYTF.

By sample share, this clone is medium-sized. The CDR3 region has the DNA TGTGCCAGTAGTATTGGACAGGGGGCCGGGGAGACCCAGTACTTC. It encodes CASSIGQGAGETQYF. The V gene is TRBV19, the J gene TRBJ2-5, with TRBD1 matching 11 bases. Germline V CDR1 and CDR2: LNHDA, SQIVND (reference sequence). Trimming removed 3 bases from V and 5 bases from J; junction bases left unmatched: 5. This CDR3 spans 15 amino acids.

The rearrangement uses TRBV7-2 and TRBJ2-3; no definite D call. The CDR3 is 16 amino acids. With 3 bases removed from V and 6 bases from J, the gap between germline ends came to 19 bases. The V gene's germline CDR1 is SGHTA and CDR2 FQGNSA. CDR3 amino acids: CASSLSSASYTDTQYF. The CDR3 DNA follows: TGTGCCAGCAGCTTGTCGTCAGCTTCTTACACGGATACGCAGTATTTT.

The chain combines TRBV7-2 with TRBJ2-3, with 7 bases matching TRBD1. Germline V gene sequence: CDR1 SGHTA, CDR2 FQGNSA. The V gene end was trimmed by 5 bases and the J gene end by 6 bases; junction bases not matched to a gene: 5. The CDR3 runs to 13 residues. The DNA for the CDR3 is TGTGCCAGCAGCGAGACCAGGGGGGATACGCAGTATTTT. Its protein is CASSETRGDTQYF.

This chain joins TRBV27 and TRBJ2-3, with TRBD2 as a possible D gene (6 bases). The V and J ends lost 6 bases and 3 bases respectively, with 22 bases between them. The CDR3 is 17 residues long. Germline V gives CDR1 MNHEY, CDR2 SMNVEV (reference sequence). The DNA of the CDR3 is TGTGCCAGCAGACCCCGGGGTAGCGGCGTATTAACAGATACGCAGTATTTT. Translating it yields CASRPRGSGVLTDTQYF.

This sequence joins TRBV6-5 and TRBJ1-1, with D perhaps TRBD1 (6 bases). This CDR3 has 12 amino acids. Germline V gives CDR1 MNHEY, CDR2 SVGAGI. V lost 6 bases, J lost 10 bases, and 15 bases lay in between. The CDR3 DNA follows: TGTGCCAGCAGGCCTCCTCAAGGGGGAGCTTTCTTT. Amino acids: CASRPPQGGAFF.

This chain links TRBV30 with TRBJ2-5, with 8 bases that match TRBD2. V shed 0 bases, J shed 5 bases, and the junction held 5 bases outside the gene matches. The CDR3 loop spans 14 amino acids. Per germline, CDR1 GTSNPN and CDR2 SVGIG (reference sequence). CDR3 protein: CAWSVPAGVETQYF. The CDR3 nucleotides are TGTGCCTGGAGTGTCCCAGCGGGGGTTGAGACCCAGTACTTC.

This clone occurred a few times. V is TRBV29-1 and J is TRBJ1-1; D not certain. CDR1 SQVTM and CDR2 ANQGSEA come from the germline V gene. The V end lost 4 bases, the J end lost 1 base, and 13 bases lay between the germline ends. This CDR3 has 14 amino acids. The CDR3 DNA reads as TGCAGCGTTGCGATGGGGTCCCCGAACACTGAAGCTTTCTTT. Translation: CSVAMGSPNTEAFF.